This paragraph covers one T cell receptor (beta chain) sequence. Its antigen is unidentified. Unexposed donor CD4+ T cells date from about 2011-2018, before the COVID-19 pandemic. The cells were cultured for approximately 10 days before CD4+ T cells were isolated. Cells permitting, SARS-CoV-2 S/N and four cold-coronavirus spikes were tested on unexposed-donor CD4+ T cells. This record comes from a study of CD4 T cells in relation to SARS-CoV-2 and coronaviruses. Only in-frame clones appear in the TCRdb table, and some are missing; sequencing was by immunoSEQ multiplex PCR. The data hold approximately 16,000 clones, with about 80% observed a single time. Germline V gene sequence: CDR1 LGHDT, CDR2 YNNKEL (reference sequence). Trimming removed 0 bases from V and 1 base from J; junction bases left unmatched: 5. The CDR3 is 17 residues long.

The receptor's source is a human donor in good health. V is TRBV3-1 (or the pseudogene TRBV3-2) and J is TRBJ2-7, with 11 bases lining up with TRBD2. The sample consisted of CD4+ T cells from PBMCs, cultured in vitro. CDR3 DNA: TGTGCCAGCAGCCAAGATAGACTAGCGGGGCTGTCCTACGAGCAGTACTTC. This encodes CASSQDRLAGLSYEQYF.